A single T cell receptor (beta chain) is shown here with its context. Its antigen is as yet unknown. The data belong to a study of OX40 agonist ivuxolimab in advanced cancers. Assay: immunoSEQ multiplex PCR; the TCRdb copy retains only in-frame clones and omits some. The sample lists more than 15,000 clones, almost 85% occurring once. CDR1 is SEHNR and CDR2 is FQNEAQ in the germline V gene (reference sequence). The CDR3 runs to 14 residues. Trimming removed 0 bases at V and 5 bases at J, with 8 bases between. Notes on the study in general: Low normalized clonal expansion also occurred in some nonresponding patients.

The source is an adult with an advanced solid tumor such as melanoma, head and neck, liver or kidney cancer. The sample was CD4+ or CD8+ T cells sorted from blood, taken in a trial of the OX40 agonist ivuxolimab. J is TRBJ1-5 and V is TRBV7-9; D gene unclear. The CDR3 nucleotides are TGTGCCAGCAGCTTAGCGGGGTCAGATCAGCCCCAGCATTTT. Protein sequence: CASSLAGSDQPQHF.